These T cell receptor beta chains were read from a single sample in a study of radiotherapy plus CTLA-4 blockade in lung cancer. Measured with immunoSEQ multiplex PCR; TCRdb has only the in-frame clones, and not every one. The sample carries around 40,000 clones, more than 65% recorded once. Here the sequenced sample was peripheral blood, taken from a patient treated with radiotherapy plus ipilimumab. The receptors were sampled from a human donor with non-small cell lung cancer who had stable disease on radiotherapy plus ipilimumab. CDR3s include the opening cysteine and the closing phenylalanine or tryptophan. The D gene is left open where the match is weak. Rows may omit the clone size; those that give it use once, few, many or a size class.

.,.,TRBJ1-1,TRBV15,CATSRDLGGNTEAFF,TGTGCCACCAGCAGAGATCTGGGGGGAAACACTGAAGCTTTCTTT
.,.,TRBJ1-1,TRBV9,CASTRRENTEAFF,TGTGCCAGCACCCGCCGGGAGAACACTGAAGCTTTCTTT
.,.,TRBJ1-2,TRBV19,CASSIKGGTYGYTF,TGTGCCAGTAGTATAAAGGGAGGTACTTATGGCTACACCTTC
.,.,TRBJ1-1,TRBV5-5,CASSLEALQNTEAFF,TGTGCCAGCAGCTTGGAAGCGTTACAAAACACTGAAGCTTTCTTT
.,few,TRBJ1-2,TRBV29-1,CSVDANRDGYTF,TGCAGCGTTGATGCGAACAGGGATGGCTACACCTTC
.,once,TRBJ1-5,TRBV27,CASSFQGYGDQPQHF,TGTGCCAGCAGTTTCCAGGGGTATGGGGATCAGCCCCAGCATTTT
TRBD1,.,TRBJ1-1,TRBV5-6,CASSLVAGGRGEAFF,TGTGCCAGCAGCTTGGTGGCAGGGGGCCGAGGTGAAGCTTTCTTT
TRBD1,.,TRBJ2-4,TRBV7-9,CASSLGSGGVILAKNIQYF,TGTGCCAGCAGCTTAGGGTCAGGGGGCGTAATCCTAGCCAAAAACATTCAGTACTTC
.,.,TRBJ2-6,TRBV29-1,CSVSVAGANVLTF,TGCAGCGTTTCGGTTGCTGGGGCCAACGTCCTGACTTTC
.,few,TRBJ2-7,TRBV6-5,CASTQGREQYF,TGTGCCAGCACCCAGGGTAGGGAGCAGTACTTC
TRBD2,.,TRBJ2-7,TRBV5-1,CASGKSGDTSF,TGCGCCAGCGGTAAAAGCGGGGATACAAGCTTC
TRBD1,.,TRBJ1-1,TRBV30,CAGHSSLGTAEAFF,TGTGCCGGACACTCATCCTTAGGGACAGCTGAAGCTTTCTTT
.,.,TRBJ2-3,TRBV5-6,CASSPLEIGTDTQYF,TGTGCCAGCAGCCCGTTGGAGATTGGCACAGATACGCAGTATTTT
.,.,TRBJ2-7,TRBV30,CAWRRPGALSEQYF,TGTGCCTGGAGGAGGCCGGGAGCCCTCTCCGAGCAGTACTTC
TRBD1,.,TRBJ2-7,TRBV27,CASSFYSPGQGSYEQYF,TGTGCCAGCAGTTTTTATTCCCCGGGACAGGGGTCCTACGAGCAGTACTTC
TRBD1,.,TRBJ2-1,TRBV2,CASSEDRANEQFF,TGTGCCAGCAGTGAGGACAGGGCTAATGAGCAGTTCTTC
TRBD1,few,TRBJ1-2,TRBV6-5,CAISEGQDGYTF,TGTGCCATCAGTGAAGGACAGGATGGCTACACCTTC
TRBD1,.,TRBJ1-5,TRBV7-2,CASSLQGQAGQPQHF,TGTGCCAGCAGCTTACAAGGACAGGCGGGTCAGCCCCAGCATTTT
TRBD1,.,TRBJ1-4,TRBV5-1,CASSDPRTGTNEKLFF,TGCGCCAGCAGCGACCCTCGGACAGGCACTAATGAAAAACTGTTTTTT
TRBD2,.,TRBJ2-3,TRBV29-1,CSAKRGNLDTQYF,TGCAGCGCTAAGCGGGGGAACCTAGATACGCAGTATTTT
TRBD1,.,TRBJ1-2,TRBV29-1,CSVGGQGVYYGYTF,TGCAGCGTTGGGGGACAGGGCGTGTACTATGGCTACACCTTC
.,medium-sized,TRBJ1-2,TRBV15,CATSRDSQGSYGYTF,TGTGCCACCAGCAGAGATAGCCAGGGGAGCTATGGCTACACCTTC
TRBD1,once,TRBJ1-2,TRBV9,CASSVEDRAFYGYTF,TGTGCCAGCAGCGTAGAGGACAGGGCCTTCTATGGCTACACCTTC
.,.,TRBJ1-2,TRBV5-1,CASTPPADRRLSNYGYTF,TGCGCCAGCACACCCCCCGCCGACAGGCGACTGTCTAACTATGGCTACACCTTC
TRBD2,few,TRBJ2-3,TRBV7-9,CASSLASGGADTQYF,TGTGCCAGCAGCTTAGCTAGCGGGGGGGCAGATACGCAGTATTTT
TRBD2,.,TRBJ2-3,TRBV7-9,CASSLMGTSSDTQYF,TGTGCCAGCAGCTTAATGGGGACTAGCTCAGATACGCAGTATTTT
TRBD1,.,TRBJ2-7,TRBV5-4,CASSLVGTGYEQYF,TGTGCCAGCAGCTTGGTGGGGACAGGATACGAGCAGTACTTC
.,few,TRBJ1-5,TRBV5-4,CASSSQGEQPQHF,TGTGCCAGCAGCTCACAGGGCGAACAGCCCCAGCATTTT
.,.,TRBJ1-2,TRBV27,CASSFTGRYGYTF,TGTGCCAGCAGTTTTACAGGTCGATATGGCTACACCTTC
.,.,TRBJ2-3,TRBV2,CASNSQVTLADTQYF,TGTGCCAGCAATTCGCAGGTTACCCTTGCAGATACGCAGTATTTT
TRBD1,once,TRBJ2-5,TRBV29-1,CSVNRGMGQETQYF,TGCAGCGTTAACAGGGGTATGGGGCAAGAGACCCAGTACTTC
TRBD1,.,TRBJ1-1,TRBV5-1,CASSSQGLGTEAFF,TGCGCCAGCAGTTCACAGGGGCTGGGCACTGAAGCTTTCTTT
.,medium-sized,TRBJ1-6,TRBV25-1,CASGTGNNNSPLHF,TGTGCCAGCGGTACCGGGAACAATAATTCACCCCTCCACTTT
.,once,TRBJ1-2,TRBV4-1,CASSQATGLGYTF,TGCGCCAGCAGCCAAGCAACAGGGTTAGGCTACACCTTC
.,.,TRBJ2-1,TRBV11-3,CASTRHRYNEQFF,TGTGCCAGCACCCGACACCGTTACAATGAGCAGTTCTTC
TRBD2,.,TRBJ2-3,TRBV9,CASSVDGGARGDTQYF,TGTGCCAGCAGCGTTGACGGGGGGGCTAGGGGGGATACGCAGTATTTT
.,.,TRBJ1-2,TRBV30,CAWSRDMGGYTF,TGTGCCTGGAGCAGGGACATGGGGGGCTACACCTTC
TRBD2,.,TRBJ2-4,TRBV4-1,CASSQVFTSGGANIQYF,TGCGCCAGCAGCCAAGTTTTTACTAGCGGGGGGGCGAACATTCAGTACTTC
TRBD2,.,TRBJ2-1,TRBV9,CASSVELSGGHRSSYNEQFF,TGTGCCAGCAGCGTAGAGCTTAGCGGGGGTCACAGGAGCTCCTACAATGAGCAGTTCTTC
.,few,TRBJ2-7,TRBV5-1,CASSLQGREQYF,TGCGCCAGCAGCTTACAGGGACGCGAGCAGTACTTC
TRBD1,.,TRBJ1-6,TRBV4-1,CASSQDLLGQGRLTSYNSPLHF,TGCGCCAGCAGCCAAGATCTATTGGGACAGGGGCGATTAACCTCCTATAATTCACCCCTCCACTTT
TRBD1,once,TRBJ1-2,TRBV4-2,CASSQRTGRNGYTF,TGTGCCAGCAGCCAACGGACAGGGAGGAATGGCTACACCTTC
TRBD1,.,TRBJ1-3,TRBV7-2,CASSSTGGGGNTIYF,TGTGCCAGCAGCTCCACAGGGGGCGGTGGAAACACCATATATTTT
.,.,TRBJ1-3,TRBV5-4,CASSSGVQYSGNTIYF,TGTGCCAGCAGCTCCGGAGTCCAGTACTCTGGAAACACCATATATTTT
.,once,TRBJ2-7,TRBV2,CASNRQDSYEQYF,TGTGCCAGCAATCGCCAGGACAGCTACGAGCAGTACTTC
.,once,TRBJ2-1,TRBV30,CAWSPFGEQFF,TGTGCCTGGAGTCCCTTCGGTGAGCAGTTCTTC
TRBD1,.,TRBJ1-1,TRBV29-1,CSVGGDRADTEAFF,TGCAGCGTTGGGGGGGACAGGGCGGACACTGAAGCTTTCTTT
TRBD1,few,TRBJ1-3,TRBV18,CASSPSGGGNTIYF,TGTGCCAGCTCACCCTCAGGGGGTGGAAACACCATATATTTT
TRBD2,.,TRBJ2-5,TRBV6-1,CASTVTSGRTATQYF,TGTGCCAGCACCGTAACTAGCGGGAGGACGGCGACCCAGTACTTC
TRBD2,.,TRBJ2-1,TRBV5-1,CASSLVAGAVNEQFF,TGCGCCAGCAGCTTGGTAGCGGGGGCCGTCAATGAGCAGTTCTTC
.,few,TRBJ2-7,TRBV6-6,CASSPNYEQYF,TGTGCCAGCAGCCCCAACTACGAGCAGTACTTC
.,.,TRBJ2-3,TRBV18,CASSPPPRGTDTQYF,TGTGCCAGCTCACCACCTCCCAGGGGAACAGATACGCAGTATTTT
.,.,TRBJ2-7,TRBV5-6,CASSFGGEQYF,TGTGCCAGCAGCTTCGGTGGTGAGCAGTACTTC
.,few,TRBJ1-1,TRBV29-1,CSVATGELGAFF,TGCAGCGTAGCTACAGGCGAATTGGGGGCTTTCTTT
.,.,TRBJ2-5,TRBV4-1,CASSRYRGETQYF,TGCGCCAGCAGCCGATACCGGGGGGAGACCCAGTACTTC
TRBD1,.,TRBJ2-2,TRBV19,CASSTGGAGTGELFF,TGTGCCAGTAGTACAGGGGGCGCGGGGACCGGGGAGCTGTTTTTT
.,once,TRBJ2-1,TRBV11-2,CASRETGINEQFF,TGTGCCAGCAGAGAGACAGGAATCAATGAGCAGTTCTTC
.,.,TRBJ1-6,TRBV2,CASTVIGQGGSPLHF,TGTGCCAGCACCGTGATAGGGCAGGGCGGCTCACCCCTCCACTTT
TRBD1,.,TRBJ2-3,TRBV5-1,CASSTTGDDTDTQYF,TGCGCCAGCAGCACCACAGGGGATGACACAGATACGCAGTATTTT
.,.,TRBJ1-1,TRBV25-1,CASSPTWGPNGAFF,TGTGCCAGCAGTCCAACCTGGGGGCCGAACGGGGCTTTCTTT